These 21 T cell receptor beta chains were sequenced from one sample in a study of human T cells and chemical hapten exposure. TCRdb re-called the RACE reads with MiXCR, one entry per CDR3 protein. The sample includes some 180,000 distinct CDR3 sequences, around 22% seen only once; the top ten take approximately 6.7%. Described time point: patch test 1, 2 weeks after DPC sensitization. The treatment was: therapeutic diphenylcyclopropenone sensitization with weekly scalp DPC. The source was whole blood, collected in connection with sensitization to the hapten diphenylcyclopropenone (DPC). All receptors derive from a woman aged 50 to 65 with alopecia areata. Some clones in this sample may be carry-over from other donors' samples.

This clonotype occurred a few times. The chain couples TRBV2 to TRBJ2-6; 8 bases fit TRBD1. The CDR3 covers 17 residues. Trimming took 4 bases from V and 4 from J; bases not matched to a gene: 9. From germline, CDR1 is SNHLY and CDR2 FYNNEI. The CDR3 DNA is TGTGCCAGCAGTGTTGAACAGGGGGTTTCCGGGGCCAACGTCCTGACTTTC. Protein sequence: CASSVEQGVSGANVLTF. The whole variable domain, filled in from reference TRBV2 and TRBJ2-6, reads EPEVTQTPSHQVTQMGQEVILRCVPISNHLYFYWYRQILGQKVEFLVSFYNNEISEKSEIFDDQFSVERPDGSNFTLKIRSTKLEDSAMYFCASSVEQGVSGANVLTFGAGSRLTVL.

The chain employs TRBV29-1 and TRBJ2-1; tentative D call: TRBD1 (5 bases). V gave up 4 bases and J gave up 6 bases, with 10 bases separating them. CDR3 length: 12 residues. CDR1 is SQVTM, CDR2 ANQGSEA, per germline. This CDR3 is CSVVGHSNEQFF. In DNA, the CDR3 is TGCAGCGTTGTAGGACATTCCAATGAGCAGTTCTTC.

In its sample, this clonotype was seen a few times. The chain joins TRBV20-1 to TRBJ2-3, with 8 bases matching TRBD1. The CDR3 has 13 residues. In germline, CDR1 is DFQATT, CDR2 SNEGSKA (reference sequence). V shed 3 bases, J shed 7 bases, and the junction held 6 bases outside the gene matches. The CDR3 reads CSARAQGANTQYF. In DNA form, the CDR3 reads TGCAGTGCTAGGGCCCAGGGGGCTAATACGCAGTATTTT.

This clonotype appeared a few times. V gene TRBV7-9 combines with J gene TRBJ1-1, with D perhaps TRBD1 (5 bases). Trimming cost V 1 base and J 2 bases, with 14 bases left between them. The CDR3 spans 16 residues. The germline V gene encodes CDR1 SEHNR and CDR2 FQNEAQ (reference sequence). CDR3 protein: CASSLGGGGENTEAFF. In DNA, the CDR3 is TGTGCCAGCAGCTTAGGTGGGGGGGGAGAAAACACTGAAGCTTTCTTT.

Many counts were recorded for this clonotype. The chain employs TRBV7-2 and TRBJ2-3; 8 bases are a match to TRBD1. Trimming took 5 bases from V and 5 from J; bases not matched to a gene: 9. CDR1 and CDR2 (germline): SGHTA, FQGNSA. The CDR3 consists of 15 residues. This chain's CDR3 is CASSRRGRGQDTQYF. CDR3 DNA: TGTGCCAGCAGCCGAAGGGGCAGGGGGCAAGATACGCAGTATTTT.

The table lists this clonotype with a few counts. The rearrangement uses TRBV7-8 and TRBJ2-7; the D is unclear. The CDR3 loop spans 12 amino acids. Germline CDR1 SGHVS, CDR2 FQNEAQ. V shed 6 bases and J shed 9 bases, with 15 bases lying between them. The CDR3 DNA reads TGTGCCAGCAGTTCCGGATCCCTCGCGCAGTACTTC. Protein sequence: CASSSGSLAQYF.

V gene TRBV5-4 combines with J gene TRBJ2-5; no firm D call. Germline V gene sequence: CDR1 SGHNT, CDR2 YYREEE (reference sequence). Trimming took off 0 bases at V and 1 base at J, with 4 bases between the two ends. The CDR3 has 13 amino acids. CDR3 amino acids: CASSLGIQETQYF. CDR3 coding DNA: TGTGCCAGCAGCTTGGGGATCCAAGAGACCCAGTACTTC.

This chain links TRBV24-1 with TRBJ2-1; 7 nucleotides agree with TRBD2. The trim removed 2 bases at V and 8 bases at J, leaving 11 bases unmatched. The V gene's germline CDR1 is KGHDR and CDR2 SFDVKD. The CDR3 extends over 16 amino acids. CDR3 sequence: CATSDSGREWSHEQFF. CDR3 nucleotide sequence: TGTGCCACCAGTGATTCAGGGCGGGAGTGGTCGCATGAGCAGTTCTTC.

The chain is built from TRBV10-3 and TRBJ1-3; a possible D gene is TRBD1 (5 bases). The germline V gene encodes CDR1 ENHRY and CDR2 SYGVKD. CDR3 length equals 15 residues. The V end was cut by 6 bases, the J end by 0 bases, with 12 bases between. The CDR3 reads CAISERQRSGNTIYF. Here the CDR3 DNA reads TGTGCCATCAGCGAGCGACAGCGCTCTGGAAACACCATATATTTT.

This clonotype was found a few times. The V call is TRBV6-5, the J call TRBJ1-1; TRBD1 agrees at 7 bases. This CDR3 comprises 17 residues. With 2 bases clipped from V and 4 bases from J, the junction kept 13 bases outside the gene matches. Germline loops: CDR1 MNHEY, CDR2 SVGAGI. This CDR3 reads CASSYEGGAGPLTEAFF. DNA for the CDR3: TGTGCCAGCAGTTACGAAGGGGGCGCAGGGCCTCTCACTGAAGCTTTCTTT.

The chain employs TRBV6-1 and TRBJ2-2; D remains unclear. CDR3 length equals 14 residues. Germline CDR1 MNHNS, CDR2 SASEGT. V was pared by 3 bases and J by 0 bases, with 5 bases between. CDR3 coding DNA: TGTGCCAGCAGTGAGGTAGCGAACACCGGGGAGCTGTTTTTT. Its protein is CASSEVANTGELFF.

The gene calls are TRBV28 and TRBJ1-2, with 9 bases that match TRBD1. The trim removed 6 bases at V and 5 bases at J, leaving 7 bases unmatched. The CDR3 runs 14 residues. Germline values: CDR1 MDHEN, CDR2 SYDVKM. The CDR3 protein is CASRTQGAPYGYTF. CDR3 DNA: TGTGCCAGCAGGACACAGGGGGCCCCTTATGGCTACACCTTC.

This chain uses TRBV20-1 with TRBJ2-3; no definite D call. CDR1 is DFQATT, CDR2 SNEGSKA, per germline (reference sequence). V was cut by 3 bases and J by 1 base, with 8 bases left in between. The CDR3 sequence is 13 residues long. The CDR3 DNA is TGCAGTGCTAGTGGACCCGGCACAGATACGCAGTATTTT. Translated: CSASGPGTDTQYF.

This clonotype has only a few counts. This chain connects TRBV7-9 to TRBJ2-7; tentative D call: TRBD2 (5 bases). The germline gives CDR1 SEHNR, CDR2 FQNEAQ (reference sequence). Trimming took off 2 bases at V and 3 bases at J, with 14 bases between the two ends. This CDR3 region has 15 residues. The CDR3 region has the DNA TGTGCCAGCAGCTTATCGTCTCGGGGTCACTACGAGCAGTACTTC. It codes for CASSLSSRGHYEQYF.

The rearrangement joins TRBV29-1 to TRBJ1-2; 8 bases match TRBD1. Trimming removed 7 bases from V and 4 bases from J; junction bases left unmatched: 2. Germline V gene data show CDR1 as SQVTM and CDR2 as ANQGSEA. The CDR3 spans 11 residues. The CDR3 region is CSGGQGYGYTF. For the CDR3, the DNA is TGCAGCGGAGGACAGGGCTATGGCTACACCTTC.

The chain joins TRBV2 to TRBJ2-4, with 10 bases that match TRBD2. CDR1 and CDR2 (germline): SNHLY, FYNNEI. V trimming: 3 bases; J trimming: 2 bases; junction bases outside the gene matches: 4. CDR3 size: 16 residues. CDR3 sequence reads: CASSDGSGRPKNIQYF. In DNA form, the CDR3 reads TGTGCCAGCAGTGACGGTAGCGGGAGGCCCAAAAACATTCAGTACTTC.

The chain employs TRBV7-3 and TRBJ2-5, with TRBD2 identical over 8 bases. CDR3 size: 17 residues. V shed 0 bases and J 5 bases; nucleotides not matched to a gene: 11. Germline V gene data show CDR1 as SGHTA and CDR2 as FQGTGA. CDR3 sequence reads: CASSLTPSAGDGETQYF. The CDR3 nucleotides are TGTGCCAGCAGCTTAACGCCCTCAGCGGGAGATGGGGAGACCCAGTACTTC.

This rearrangement joins TRBV18 to TRBJ1-2; no reliable D call. Trimming left V 4 bases short and J 5 bases short, with 8 bases between. The CDR3 contains 12 residues. Germline loops: CDR1 KGHSH, CDR2 LQKENI. CDR3 in amino acids: CASSQTVYGYTF. Written as DNA, the CDR3 is TGTGCCAGCTCACAGACGGTGTATGGCTACACCTTC.

The chain has TRBV5-1 and TRBJ2-7; possible D gene TRBD1, 5 bases. The V gene's germline CDR1 is SGHRS and CDR2 YFSETQ. Trimming took 2 bases from V and 5 from J, leaving 14 bases between them. This CDR3 has 14 residues. Here the CDR3 DNA reads TGCGCCAGCAGCTTTGACCAAGGGGTCGACGAGCAGTACTTC. Encoded protein: CASSFDQGVDEQYF.

The V gene is TRBV7-8, the J gene TRBJ1-1; no definite D call. Germline assignment: CDR1 SGHVS and CDR2 FQNEAQ. The CDR3 runs 13 residues. V dropped 1 base and J dropped 4 bases, with 7 bases sitting between them. DNA for the CDR3: TGTGCCAGCAGCTTAGGGACCATCACTGAAGCTTTCTTT. Its protein product is CASSLGTITEAFF.

This clonotype was counted a few times. The chain employs TRBV12-3 or TRBV12-4 and TRBJ1-1, with D hard to call. V gave up 4 bases and J gave up 4 bases, with 13 bases separating them. The length of the CDR3 is 14 residues. The CDR3 bases are TGTGCCAGCAGTTCGAAGGGTTTGGGCACTGAAGCTTTCTTT. Its translation: CASSSKGLGTEAFF.